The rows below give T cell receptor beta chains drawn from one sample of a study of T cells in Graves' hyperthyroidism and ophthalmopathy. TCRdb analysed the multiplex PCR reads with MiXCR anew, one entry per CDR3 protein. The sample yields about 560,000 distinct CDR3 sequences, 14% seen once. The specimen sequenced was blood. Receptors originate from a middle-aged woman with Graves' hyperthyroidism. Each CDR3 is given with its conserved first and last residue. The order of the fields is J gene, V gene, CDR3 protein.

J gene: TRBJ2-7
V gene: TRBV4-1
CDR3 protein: CASSQEGQGGSYEQYF

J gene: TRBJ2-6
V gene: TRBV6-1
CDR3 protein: CASSIPGQGPLSGANVLTF

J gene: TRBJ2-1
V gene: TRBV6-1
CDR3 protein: CASSLGQGDLYNEQFF

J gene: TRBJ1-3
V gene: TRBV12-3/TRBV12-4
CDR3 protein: CASSLDGVLTGNTIYF

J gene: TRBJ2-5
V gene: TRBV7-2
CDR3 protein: CVSSLVLAGLETQYF

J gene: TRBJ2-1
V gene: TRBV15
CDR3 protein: CATSRDRQGRNEQFF

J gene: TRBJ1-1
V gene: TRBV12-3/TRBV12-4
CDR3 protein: CASNAFHNTEAFF

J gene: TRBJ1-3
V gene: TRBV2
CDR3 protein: CASSPDSGGGTIYF

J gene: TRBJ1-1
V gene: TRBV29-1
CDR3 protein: CSVAGGNTEAFF

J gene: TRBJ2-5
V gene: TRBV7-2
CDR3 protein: CASSLAGGQLQETQYF

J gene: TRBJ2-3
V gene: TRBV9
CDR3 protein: CASSVVGEADTQYF